The 27 T cell receptor beta chains below come from one sample, sequenced in a study of cytomegalovirus exposure and HLA in healthy donors. Primers: 60 Vbeta forward and 13 Jbeta reverse. Sequencing was performed with immunoSEQ multiplex PCR; in TCRdb, only in-frame clones are kept and a portion is missing. The sample shows roughly 200,000 clones, roughly 10% of them seen only once. The sequencing input was PBMCs. All receptors derive from a woman aged 25 to 39 in good health and CMV-seropositive.

This clone was recorded a few times. The gene calls are TRBV5-1 and TRBJ1-5; a weak D match, TRBD1 (6 bases). CDR1 is SGHRS, CDR2 YFSETQ, per germline. With 0 bases removed from V and 7 bases from J, the gap between germline ends came to 8 bases. CDR3 length equals 13 residues. The CDR3 nucleotides read TGCGCCAGCAGCTTGGGGGACACACAGCCCCAGCATTTT. Protein sequence: CASSLGDTQPQHF. The entire variable domain, with the rest obtained from reference TRBV5-1 and TRBJ1-5, is as follows: KAGVTQTPRYLIKTRGQQVTLSCSPISGHRSVSWYQQTPGQGLQFLFEYFSETQRNKGNFPGRFSGRQFSNSRSEMNVSTLELGDSALYLCASSLGDTQPQHFGDGTRLSIL.

This clone has just a few counts. The chain uses TRBV27 and TRBJ1-1, with TRBD1 matching 7 bases. The length of the CDR3 is 15 residues. The V gene end was trimmed by 6 bases and the J gene end by 9 bases; junction bases not matched to a gene: 16. The germline V gene encodes CDR1 MNHEY and CDR2 SMNVEV (reference sequence). The CDR3 nucleotides are TGTGCCAGCAGCCAGTTAGGACAGGATCTTGGGAAAGCTTTCTTT. Amino acids: CASSQLGQDLGKAFF.

The rearrangement links TRBV7-2 to TRBJ1-5; D is possibly TRBD1 (5 bases). V lost 5 bases to trimming and J lost 3 bases, with 17 bases between them. The germline V gene encodes CDR1 SGHTA and CDR2 FQGNSA. The CDR3 covers 16 residues. In DNA form, the CDR3 reads TGTGCCAGCAGCCATGACACGACGGGACTCAATCAGCCCCAGCATTTT. Amino acid sequence: CASSHDTTGLNQPQHF.

This rearrangement joins TRBV5-1 to TRBJ2-1, with D possibly TRBD2 on 5 matching bases. The CDR3 consists of 14 residues. Per germline, CDR1 SGHRS and CDR2 YFSETQ. Trimming shortened V by 6 bases and J by 0 bases, and 10 bases separated the two germline ends. The CDR3 DNA reads TGCGCCAGCACCCTAGCTAGCTCCTACAATGAGCAGTTCTTC. The encoded protein is CASTLASSYNEQFF.

The chain uses TRBV11-2 and TRBJ1-3, with D unresolved. V was shortened by 0 bases and J by 2 bases, with 11 bases between the two germline ends. CDR3 size: 16 residues. Germline CDR1 SGHAT, CDR2 FQNNGV. In nucleotides, the CDR3 is TGTGCCAGCAGCTTAGAGACCGGTGGGCCTGGAAACACCATATATTTT. This translates into CASSLETGGPGNTIYF.

V is TRBV7-9 and J is TRBJ2-7, with 14 bases that match TRBD2. The CDR3 is 15 residues long. V was pared by 10 bases and J by 7 bases, with 12 bases of the junction left unmatched. Germline V lookup: CDR1 SEHNR, CDR2 FQNEAQ (reference sequence). The DNA for the CDR3 is TGTGCCACTAACATGGGACTAGCGGGAGCGGGGGAGCAGTACTTC. Amino acid sequence: CATNMGLAGAGEQYF.

In its sample, this clone was seen a few times. V usage is TRBV19 and J usage is TRBJ2-2; D is perhaps TRBD2 (5 bases). The CDR3 covers 11 residues. Germline V gene sequence: CDR1 LNHDA, CDR2 SQIVND (reference sequence). Trimming stripped 11 bases from V and 8 bases from J, with 12 bases between. The CDR3 DNA is TGTGCCTCAGCGGCGGCTGGGGAGCTGTTTTTT. Its protein product is CASAAAGELFF.

The chain carries TRBV11-3 and TRBJ2-3, with D possibly matching TRBD1 (6 bases). The CDR3 extends over 13 amino acids. Trimming took 1 base from V and 5 from J, leaving 7 bases between them. Germline V gene data show CDR1 as SGHNT and CDR2 as YENEEA. The CDR3 DNA reads as TGTGCCAGCAGCTTAGCCAGGGGAGATACGCAGTATTTT. It encodes CASSLARGDTQYF.

The chain is built from TRBV5-4 and TRBJ2-4; TRBD1 matches 9 bases. V shed 0 bases and J 6 bases; nucleotides not matched to a gene: 7. The CDR3 has 16 residues. CDR1 SGHNT and CDR2 YYREEE come from the germline V gene (reference sequence). The CDR3 is CASSLGGGQGLNIQYF. CDR3 DNA: TGTGCCAGCAGCTTGGGTGGGGGACAGGGCCTAAACATTCAGTACTTC.

The chain recombines TRBV11-2 with TRBJ2-7; TRBD1 matches 7 bases. The CDR3 contains 15 residues. Germline CDR1 and CDR2: SGHAT and FQNNGV. J gave up 1 base and V 5 bases, and 8 bases lay outside the gene matches. CDR3 sequence: CASSQETGQSYEQYF. DNA of the CDR3: TGTGCCAGCAGCCAAGAGACAGGGCAATCCTACGAGCAGTACTTC.

This clone was seen only a few times. CDR3 sequence (DNA): TGCGCCAGCAGCGCCGGGACTCCGACCGTGCGGGAGCTGTTTTTT. Its translation: CASSAGTPTVRELFF. The chain has TRBV5-1 and TRBJ2-2; tentative D call: TRBD2 (6 bases). The CDR3 extends over 15 amino acids. V was pared by 4 bases and J by 9 bases, with 19 bases between. Germline V CDR1 and CDR2: SGHRS, YFSETQ.

This clone was seen more than once but under ten times. The CDR3 protein is CASSQVGTAMNTEAFF. The CDR3 DNA reads TGTGCCAGCAGCCAAGTCGGGACAGCTATGAACACTGAAGCTTTCTTT. The rearrangement joins TRBV4-2 to TRBJ1-1; 7 nucleotides match TRBD1. The CDR3 contains 16 residues. V lost 1 base, J lost 0 bases, and 5 bases stayed unmatched. Germline V gene lookup returns CDR1 LGHNA and CDR2 YNFKEQ.

This clone was picked up many times. This chain joins TRBV7-3 and TRBJ2-3; perhaps TRBD2 as D (6 bases). The CDR3 extends over 15 amino acids. With 5 bases removed from V and 3 bases from J, the gap between germline ends came to 15 bases. Germline CDR1 reads SGHTA; CDR2 reads FQGTGA. The DNA of the CDR3 is TGTGCCAGCAGCAATCGGATTGGGGGGACAGATACGCAGTATTTT. This sequence encodes CASSNRIGGTDTQYF.

The V gene is TRBV7-9, the J gene TRBJ2-5; 10 nucleotides line up with TRBD2. Germline values: CDR1 SEHNR, CDR2 FQNEAQ (reference sequence). V was pared by 5 bases and J by 4 bases, with 4 bases of the junction left unmatched. This CDR3 contains 14 residues. The chain's CDR3 is CASSQREGAETQYF. CDR3 coding DNA: TGTGCCAGCAGCCAGCGGGAGGGGGCAGAGACCCAGTACTTC.

This clone was seen a few times. The chain carries TRBV7-8 and TRBJ2-3, with D maybe TRBD1 (7 bases). With 4 bases removed from V and 1 base from J, the gap between germline ends came to 15 bases. The length of the CDR3 is 16 residues. Germline assignment: CDR1 SGHVS and CDR2 FQNEAQ. DNA for the CDR3: TGTGCCAGCAGCTCGAGGGCAGGGGGGCGCACAGATACGCAGTATTTT. This gives the protein CASSSRAGGRTDTQYF.

The chain uses TRBV27 and TRBJ2-1; 7 bases align to TRBD1. This CDR3 spans 16 amino acids. Germline loops: CDR1 MNHEY, CDR2 SMNVEV (reference sequence). The junction had 6 bases not matched to a gene; V was cut back by 3 bases and J by 1 base. CDR3 sequence (DNA): TGTGCCAGCAGTTTCACTGGGACAGCTTCCTACAATGAGCAGTTCTTC. Its protein product is CASSFTGTASYNEQFF.

This clone was detected only a few times. This chain connects TRBV27 to TRBJ2-7, with a tentative D call TRBD2 (6 bases). Trimming took 7 bases from V and 1 from J, leaving 8 bases between them. The germline V gene encodes CDR1 MNHEY and CDR2 SMNVEV (reference sequence). The CDR3 totals 12 residues. The CDR3, as DNA: TGTGCCAGCATGGGGGGATCCTACGAGCAGTACTTC. Translation gives CASMGGSYEQYF.

The genes are TRBV7-7 and TRBJ2-2; no firm D call. Germline CDR1 and CDR2: SSHAT and FNYEAQ (reference sequence). V was trimmed by 1 base and J by 0 bases, leaving 9 bases between them. The CDR3 contains 16 residues. The CDR3 DNA reads TGTGCCAGCAGCTTAGATACTCCTTCGAACACCGGGGAGCTGTTTTTT. It yields the protein CASSLDTPSNTGELFF.

The sample holds a few counts of this clone. CDR3 nucleotides: TGTGCCAGCAGCTTAGCGCGTGGAGGGCTGGGGGGGGATGAGCAGTTCTTC. Translated, it gives CASSLARGGLGGDEQFF. This chain joins TRBV7-9 and TRBJ2-1, with 7 bases fitting TRBD2. The CDR3 loop spans 17 amino acids. Unmatched junction bases numbered 13, after V lost 0 bases and J lost 8 bases. From germline, CDR1 is SEHNR and CDR2 FQNEAQ (reference sequence).

This clone has only a few counts. This chain joins TRBV4-2 and TRBJ2-1; D remains unclear. The CDR3 length is 15 residues. Germline assignment: CDR1 LGHNA and CDR2 YNFKEQ. Trimming took 1 base from V and 1 from J, leaving 8 bases between them. This CDR3 is CASSQVTGSYNEQFF. The CDR3 DNA follows: TGTGCCAGCAGCCAAGTTACCGGGTCCTACAATGAGCAGTTCTTC.

In this sample, this clone turned up a few times. The chain is built from TRBV6-6 and TRBJ2-2, with 8 positions matching TRBD2. The CDR3 contains 15 residues. Germline CDR1 reads MNHNY; CDR2 reads SVGAGI (reference sequence). Germline trimming cut 5 bases from V and 6 bases from J; bases unmatched to any gene: 8. The CDR3 DNA reads TGTGCCAGCAGTGACCGCCCCGGGGGGGCCGGGGAGCTGTTTTTT. The encoded protein is CASSDRPGGAGELFF.

A few counts support this clone. This rearrangement joins TRBV10-1 to TRBJ2-1; D remains unclear. CDR1 is WNHNN and CDR2 is SYGVQD in the germline V gene (reference sequence). V lost 3 bases, J lost 5 bases, and 2 bases lay in between. CDR3 length: 11 amino acids. DNA of the CDR3: TGCGCCAGCAGTGACAACAATGAGCAGTTCTTC. Its translation is CASSDNNEQFF.

This clone appeared a few times. The chain links TRBV7-8 to TRBJ2-3; 9 bases map to TRBD2. Trimming at V came to 2 bases and at J to 1 base, leaving 7 bases not matched to a gene. The germline CDR1 and CDR2 sequences are SGHVS and FQNEAQ. The CDR3 is 17 amino acids. Here the CDR3 reads CASSLFRLAAGTDTQYF. CDR3 in DNA: TGTGCCAGCAGCTTATTTCGACTAGCGGCGGGCACAGATACGCAGTATTTT.

V gene TRBV27 combines with J gene TRBJ2-2; a possible D gene is TRBD1 (6 bases). Germline CDR1 and CDR2: MNHEY and SMNVEV (reference sequence). Trimming took off 4 bases at V and 4 bases at J, with 28 bases between the two ends. The CDR3 runs 20 residues. The CDR3: CASSSDFYSGATKATGELFF. The CDR3 nucleotides read TGTGCCAGCAGTTCTGATTTCTACTCAGGGGCGACGAAAGCCACCGGGGAGCTGTTTTTT.

This clone showed up just a few times. CDR3 residues: CASSHTGVPNEKLFF. The CDR3 DNA follows: TGCGCCAGCAGCCACACAGGGGTTCCTAATGAAAAACTGTTTTTT. This rearrangement joins TRBV4-1 to TRBJ1-4; TRBD1 agrees at 7 bases. From germline, CDR1 is MGHRA and CDR2 YSYEKL. J was trimmed by 3 bases and V by 3 bases; bases with no gene match: 4. The CDR3 extends over 15 amino acids.

This clone has more than one count but fewer than ten. The V and J genes are TRBV11-1 and TRBJ2-7; tentatively, D is TRBD1 (6 bases). V dropped 1 base and J dropped 5 bases, with 6 bases sitting between them. Looked up from germline, CDR1 is SGHAT and CDR2 is FQDESV (reference sequence). The CDR3 length is 12 residues. DNA of the CDR3: TGTGCCAGCAGCTTAGACAGGGACGAGCAGTACTTC. Protein sequence: CASSLDRDEQYF. Together with reference TRBV11-1 and TRBJ2-7, the CDR3 gives the full variable domain: EAEVAQSPRYKITEKSQAVAFWCDPISGHATLYWYRQILGQGPELLVQFQDESVVDDSQLPKDRFSAERLKGVDSTLKIQPAELGDSAMYLCASSLDRDEQYFGPGTRLTVT.

This clone was detected a few times. The chain recombines TRBV21-1 with TRBJ1-5. TRBV21-1 is a pseudogene locus. CDR3 size: 15 residues. CDR3 protein: CASSTGTGDNQPQHF. In DNA form, the CDR3 reads TGTGCCAGCAGCACAGGGACGGGAGACAATCAGCCCCAGCATTTT.